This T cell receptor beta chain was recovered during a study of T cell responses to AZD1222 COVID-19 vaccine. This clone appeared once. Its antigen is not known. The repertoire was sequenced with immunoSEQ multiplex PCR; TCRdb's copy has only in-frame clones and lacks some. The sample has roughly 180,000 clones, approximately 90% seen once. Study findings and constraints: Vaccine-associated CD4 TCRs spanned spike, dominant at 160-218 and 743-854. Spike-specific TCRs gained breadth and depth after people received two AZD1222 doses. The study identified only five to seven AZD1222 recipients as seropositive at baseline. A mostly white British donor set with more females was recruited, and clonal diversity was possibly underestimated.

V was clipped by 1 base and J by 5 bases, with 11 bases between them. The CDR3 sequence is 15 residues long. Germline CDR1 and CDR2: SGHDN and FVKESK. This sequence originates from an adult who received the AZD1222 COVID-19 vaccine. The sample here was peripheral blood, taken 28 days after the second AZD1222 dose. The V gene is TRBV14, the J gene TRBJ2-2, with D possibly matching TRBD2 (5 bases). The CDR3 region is CASSQGASKTGELFF. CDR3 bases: TGTGCCAGCAGCCAAGGGGCTAGCAAGACCGGGGAGCTGTTTTTT.